Listed here is a single T cell receptor beta chain. Its antigen is still unknown. These data come from a study of shared clonotypes between healthy human individuals. As for the study in general: The composition of the donors was a couple of women and three men aged 18 to 49. Study observations and caveats: What limited the represented genetic and exposure-history diversity was the small number of donors.

Germline CDR1 is MDHEN and CDR2 is SYDVKM. The CDR3 is made up of 17 amino acids. The V end was cut by 6 bases, the J end by 0 bases, with 18 bases between. An even split of each subset's genomic DNA across several immunoSEQ plates was performed. Data came from immunoSEQ multiplex PCR; TCRdb stores just in-frame clones and leaves some out. Of roughly 530,000 clones listed, 90% to 96% are singletons. This TCR derives from a woman in her thirties in good health. The specimen sequenced was naive CD4+ T cells sorted from blood. Subset meaning: CD45RA+ positively selected. The genes are TRBV28 and TRBJ1-3; D may be TRBD1 (6 bases). The CDR3 bases are TGTGCCAGCAGCTCAAGACAAAGGGGACACTCTGGAAACACCATATATTTT. Translation gives CASSSRQRGHSGNTIYF.